A single sample gave rise to the 13 T cell receptor beta chains below, sequenced in a study of blood T cell repertoires in COVID-19. Sequenced by immunoSEQ multiplex PCR; TCRdb stores in-frame clones only, minus some. The sample lists fewer than 650,000 clones; roughly 89% were seen once. Sequencing was done on a sample of peripheral blood. Receptor source: a woman aged 50 to 65 with COVID-19, enrolled during active disease.

This chain connects TRBV19 to TRBJ2-1; 7 bases align to TRBD2. The V and J ends lost 5 bases and 9 bases, in that order; junction bases with no gene match: 10. The CDR3 contains 14 residues. Germline lookup yields CDR1 LNHDA and CDR2 SQIVND (reference sequence). CDR3 residues: CASSRYASGGEQFF. The CDR3 nucleotides read TGTGCCAGTAGTCGTTACGCTAGCGGAGGTGAGCAGTTCTTC.

The gene calls are TRBV19 and TRBJ1-5; D is perhaps TRBD1 (5 bases). The CDR3 has 12 amino acids. CDR1 and CDR2 (germline): LNHDA, SQIVND (reference sequence). Trimming took off 3 bases at V and 9 bases at J, with 9 bases between the two ends. The CDR3 spells CASSMEGWPQHF. The CDR3 nucleotides read TGTGCCAGTAGTATGGAGGGGTGGCCCCAGCATTTT. The variable domain in full, with the rest retrieved from reference TRBV19 and TRBJ1-5, is DGGITQSPKYLFRKEGQNVTLSCEQNLNHDAMYWYRQDPGQGLRLIYYSQIVNDFQKGDIAEGYSVSREKKESFPLTVTSAQKNPTAFYLCASSMEGWPQHFGDGTRLSIL.

This chain uses TRBV30 with TRBJ1-2, with unresolved D. This CDR3 spans 11 amino acids. The germline gives CDR1 GTSNPN, CDR2 SVGIG (reference sequence). V lost 4 bases, J lost 7 bases, and 10 bases lay in between. This chain's CDR3 is CAWIRRGGYTF. The CDR3 coding sequence is TGTGCCTGGATTCGGCGGGGTGGCTACACCTTC.

In DNA, the CDR3 is TGTGCCACCAGCAGATCCTTGGGGAACAGGGAGGGGAGCAATCAGCCCCAGCATTTT. Protein product: CATSRSLGNREGSNQPQHF. The chain couples TRBV15 to TRBJ1-5; the D gene is possibly TRBD1 (6 bases). Germline assignment: CDR1 LNHNV and CDR2 YYDKDF (reference sequence). The CDR3 runs to 19 residues. V was shortened by 2 bases and J by 1 base, with 21 bases between the two germline ends. Full variable domain (outside the CDR3, taken from reference TRBV15 and TRBJ1-5): DAMVIQNPRYQVTQFGKPVTLSCSQTLNHNVMYWYQQKSSQAPKLLFHYYDKDFNNEADTPDNFQSRRPNTSFCFLDIRSPGLGDTAMYLCATSRSLGNREGSNQPQHFGDGTRLSIL.

This clone has just one count. The chain couples TRBV14 to TRBJ1-2, with TRBD1 as a possible D gene (5 bases). V lost 0 bases to trimming and J lost 4 bases, with 9 bases between them. The CDR3 covers 14 residues. Germline assignment: CDR1 SGHDN and CDR2 FVKESK. The CDR3 sequence: CASSQDLDSYGYTF. The CDR3 coding sequence is TGTGCCAGCAGCCAAGATCTTGACAGCTATGGCTACACCTTC.

This sequence joins TRBV12-3 or TRBV12-4 and TRBJ2-7, with D tentatively TRBD2 (5 bases). The CDR3 has 13 residues. Trimming pared 3 bases from V and 3 bases from J, leaving 9 bases between. This CDR3 is CASSLDLDYEQYF. DNA of the CDR3: TGTGCCAGCAGTTTGGACTTGGACTACGAGCAGTACTTC.

The chain combines TRBV6-5 with TRBJ1-3; maybe TRBD1 (5 bases). Germline assignment: CDR1 MNHEY and CDR2 SVGAGI. Trimming cost V 6 bases and J 0 bases, with 9 bases left between them. The CDR3 extends over 14 amino acids. CDR3 in amino acids: CASRPDSSGNTIYF. The CDR3 bases are TGTGCCAGCAGGCCTGACAGCTCTGGAAACACCATATATTTT.

The chain recombines TRBV6-5 with TRBJ1-6; 10 bases fit TRBD1. This CDR3 contains 12 residues. The germline V gene encodes CDR1 MNHEY and CDR2 SVGAGI. The ends lost 4 bases at V and 14 bases at J; junction bases unmatched: 2. In nucleotides, the CDR3 is TGTGCCAGCAGTTGGACAGGGGGTTCCCTCCACTTT. Translated, it gives CASSWTGGSLHF.

The V call is TRBV6-5, the J call TRBJ1-2; 9 nucleotides align to TRBD1. Germline trimming cut 7 bases from V and 6 bases from J; bases unmatched to any gene: 6. The CDR3 totals 13 residues. From germline, CDR1 is MNHEY and CDR2 SVGAGI. The CDR3 spells CASMAGQGNGYTF. CDR3 nucleotide sequence: TGTGCCAGCATGGCGGGACAGGGTAATGGCTACACCTTC.

The chain carries TRBV7-8 and TRBJ2-1, with 14 bases fitting TRBD2. The V and J ends lost 1 base and 6 bases, in that order; junction bases with no gene match: 5. This CDR3 has 17 residues. Per the germline V gene, CDR1 is SGHVS and CDR2 is FQNEAQ. In DNA, the CDR3 is TGTGCCAGCAGCTTAGTGTCGACTAGCGGGGGGGCCAATGAGCAGTTCTTC. This sequence encodes CASSLVSTSGGANEQFF.

The chain recombines TRBV10-3 with TRBJ2-3; D unresolved. The CDR3 has 13 amino acids. Germline V CDR1 and CDR2: ENHRY, SYGVKD. V lost 5 bases to trimming and J lost 6 bases, with 12 bases between them. Written as DNA, the CDR3 is TGTGCCATCAGTTTTCCCACGGTGGATACGCAGTATTTT. It encodes CAISFPTVDTQYF.

The chain links TRBV2 to TRBJ1-2; tentative D call: TRBD1 (6 bases). From germline, CDR1 is SNHLY and CDR2 FYNNEI. This CDR3 contains 14 residues. With 7 bases removed from V and 4 bases from J, the gap between germline ends came to 16 bases. CDR3 protein: CASKGTPALYGYTF. CDR3 in DNA: TGTGCCAGCAAGGGGACACCTGCGCTCTATGGCTACACCTTC. The whole variable domain, remainder taken from reference TRBV2 and TRBJ1-2, is EPEVTQTPSHQVTQMGQEVILRCVPISNHLYFYWYRQILGQKVEFLVSFYNNEISEKSEIFDDQFSVERPDGSNFTLKIRSTKLEDSAMYFCASKGTPALYGYTFGSGTRLTVV.

This chain uses TRBV15 with TRBJ1-2; perhaps TRBD1 as D (5 bases). The CDR3 extends over 14 amino acids. Germline V gene data show CDR1 as LNHNV and CDR2 as YYDKDF (reference sequence). V was pared by 5 bases and J by 8 bases, with 18 bases between. In nucleotides, the CDR3 is TGTGCCACCAGCCAACGACGGGGGGATGGAGGCTACACCTTC. Protein: CATSQRRGDGGYTF. The whole variable domain, filled in from reference TRBV15 and TRBJ1-2, reads DAMVIQNPRYQVTQFGKPVTLSCSQTLNHNVMYWYQQKSSQAPKLLFHYYDKDFNNEADTPDNFQSRRPNTSFCFLDIRSPGLGDTAMYLCATSQRRGDGGYTFGSGTRLTVV.